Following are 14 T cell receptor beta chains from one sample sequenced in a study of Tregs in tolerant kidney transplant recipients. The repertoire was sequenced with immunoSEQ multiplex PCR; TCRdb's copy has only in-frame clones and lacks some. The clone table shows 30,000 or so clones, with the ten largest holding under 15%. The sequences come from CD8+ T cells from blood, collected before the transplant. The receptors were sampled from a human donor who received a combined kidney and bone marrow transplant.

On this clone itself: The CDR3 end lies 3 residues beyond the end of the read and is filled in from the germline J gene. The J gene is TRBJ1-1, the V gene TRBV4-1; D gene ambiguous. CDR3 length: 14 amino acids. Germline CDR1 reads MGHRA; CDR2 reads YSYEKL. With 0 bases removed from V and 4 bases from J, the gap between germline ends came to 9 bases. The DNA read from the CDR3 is TGCGCCAGCAGCCAAGATCTATCAGGCACTGAA. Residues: CASSQDLSGTE. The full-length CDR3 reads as CASSQDLSGTEAFF.

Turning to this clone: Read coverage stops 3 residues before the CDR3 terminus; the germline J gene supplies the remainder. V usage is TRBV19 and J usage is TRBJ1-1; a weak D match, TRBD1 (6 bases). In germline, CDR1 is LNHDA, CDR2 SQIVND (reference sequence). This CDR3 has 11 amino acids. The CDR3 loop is CATSRGAGAFF. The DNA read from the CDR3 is TGTGCCACAAGCAGGGGAGCAGGG.

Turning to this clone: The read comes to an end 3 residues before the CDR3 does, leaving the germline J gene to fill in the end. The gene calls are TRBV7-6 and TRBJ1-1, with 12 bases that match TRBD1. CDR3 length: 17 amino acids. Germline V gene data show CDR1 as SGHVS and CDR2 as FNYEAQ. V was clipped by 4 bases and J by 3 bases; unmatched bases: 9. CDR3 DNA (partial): TGTGCCAGCAGCTCCTTGGGGACAGGGGGCCCGTACACTGAA. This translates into CASSSLGTGGPYTE. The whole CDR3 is CASSSLGTGGPYTEAFF.

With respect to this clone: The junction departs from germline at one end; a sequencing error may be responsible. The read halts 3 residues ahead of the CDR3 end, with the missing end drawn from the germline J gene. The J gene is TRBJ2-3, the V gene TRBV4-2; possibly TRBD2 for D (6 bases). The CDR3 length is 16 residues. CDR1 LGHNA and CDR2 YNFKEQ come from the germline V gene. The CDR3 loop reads CASSQDLAGNTDTQYF. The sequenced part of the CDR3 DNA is TGCGCCAGCAGCCAAGATCTGGCGGGGAACACAGATACG.

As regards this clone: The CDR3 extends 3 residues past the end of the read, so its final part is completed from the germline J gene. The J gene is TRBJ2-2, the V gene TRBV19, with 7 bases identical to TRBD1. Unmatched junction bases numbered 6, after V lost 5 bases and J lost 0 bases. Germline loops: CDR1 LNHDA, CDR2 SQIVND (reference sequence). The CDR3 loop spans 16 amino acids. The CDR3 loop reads CASSPQGLTNTGELFF. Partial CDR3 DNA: TGTGCCAGTAGTCCACAGGGGCTGACGAACACCGGGGAG.

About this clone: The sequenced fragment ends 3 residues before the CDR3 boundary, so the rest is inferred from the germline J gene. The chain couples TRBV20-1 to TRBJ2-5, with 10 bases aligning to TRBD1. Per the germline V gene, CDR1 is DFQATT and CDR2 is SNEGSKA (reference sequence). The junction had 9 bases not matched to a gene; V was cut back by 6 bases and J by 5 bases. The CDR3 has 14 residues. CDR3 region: CSASPTGGRETQYF. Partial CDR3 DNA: TGCAGTGCCAGCCCGACAGGGGGCAGGGAGACC.

The CDR3 region is CASSKAPDSETDEQYF. CDR3 DNA (partial): TGTGCCAGCAGTAAAGCCCCGGACAGTGAGACGGACGAG. The chain has TRBV28 and TRBJ2-7, with D maybe TRBD1 (6 bases). The read halts 3 residues ahead of the CDR3 end, with the missing end drawn from the germline J gene. The CDR3 extends over 16 amino acids. The ends were cut back, 5 bases at V and 5 bases at J, with 22 bases in the middle. Germline V CDR1 and CDR2: MDHEN, SYDVKM.

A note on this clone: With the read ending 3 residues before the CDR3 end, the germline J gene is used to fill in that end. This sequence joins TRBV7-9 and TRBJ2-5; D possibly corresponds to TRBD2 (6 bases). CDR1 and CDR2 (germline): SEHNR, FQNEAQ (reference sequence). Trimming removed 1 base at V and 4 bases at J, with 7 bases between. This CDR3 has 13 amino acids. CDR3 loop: CASSLVGGETQYF. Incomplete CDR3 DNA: TGTGCCAGCAGCTTAGTGGGGGGAGAGACC.

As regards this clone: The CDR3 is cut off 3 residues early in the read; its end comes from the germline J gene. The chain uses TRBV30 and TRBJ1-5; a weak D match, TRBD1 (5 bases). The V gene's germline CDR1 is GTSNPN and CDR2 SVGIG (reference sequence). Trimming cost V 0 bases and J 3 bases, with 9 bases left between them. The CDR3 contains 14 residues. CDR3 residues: CAWSVDSYNQPQHF. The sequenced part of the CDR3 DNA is TGTGCCTGGAGTGTCGACAGTTACAATCAGCCC.

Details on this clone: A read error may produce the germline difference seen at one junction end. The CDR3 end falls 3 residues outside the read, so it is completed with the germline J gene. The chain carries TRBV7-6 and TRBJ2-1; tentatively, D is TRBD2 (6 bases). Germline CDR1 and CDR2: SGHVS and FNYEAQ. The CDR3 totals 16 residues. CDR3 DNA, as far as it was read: TGTGCCAGCAGCACTACTAGACTAGATTCCTCCAATGAG. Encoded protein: CASSTTRLDSSNE. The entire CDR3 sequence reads CASSTTRLDSSNEQFF.

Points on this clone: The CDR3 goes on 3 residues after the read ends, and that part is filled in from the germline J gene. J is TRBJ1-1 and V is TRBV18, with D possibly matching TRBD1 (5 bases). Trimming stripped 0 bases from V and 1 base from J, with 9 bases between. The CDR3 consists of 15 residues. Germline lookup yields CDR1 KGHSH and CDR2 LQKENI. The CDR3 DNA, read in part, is TGTGCCAGCTCACCACCCCCAGGGAAGAACACTGAA. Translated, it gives CASSPPPGKNTE. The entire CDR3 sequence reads CASSPPPGKNTEAFF.

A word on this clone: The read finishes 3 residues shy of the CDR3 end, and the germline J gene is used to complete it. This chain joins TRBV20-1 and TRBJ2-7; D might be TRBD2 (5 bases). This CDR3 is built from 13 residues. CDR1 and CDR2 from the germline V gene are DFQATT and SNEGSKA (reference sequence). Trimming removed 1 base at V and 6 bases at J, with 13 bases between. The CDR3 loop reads CSARGELAREQYF. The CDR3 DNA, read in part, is TGCAGTGCTAGAGGTGAATTAGCGCGCGAG.

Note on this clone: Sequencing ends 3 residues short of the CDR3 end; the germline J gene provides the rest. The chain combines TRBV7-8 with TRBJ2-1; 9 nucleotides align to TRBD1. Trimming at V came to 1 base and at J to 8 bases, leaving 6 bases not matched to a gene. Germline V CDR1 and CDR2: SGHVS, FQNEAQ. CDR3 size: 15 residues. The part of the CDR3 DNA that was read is TGTGCCAGCAGCTTAGAGGGGACAGGGTGGGATGAG. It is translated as CASSLEGTGWDE. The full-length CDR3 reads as CASSLEGTGWDEQFF.

The DNA read from the CDR3 is TGTGCCAGCAGGTATTCGGGGGCCTACGAG. This encodes CASRYSGAYE. The CDR3 in full is CASRYSGAYEQYF. This chain uses TRBV7-9 with TRBJ2-7; a possible D gene is TRBD2 (6 bases). Coverage ceases 3 residues before the CDR3 finishes, and the germline J gene fills in the end. Germline V CDR1 and CDR2: SEHNR, FQNEAQ (reference sequence). The CDR3 is made up of 13 amino acids. V was clipped by 6 bases and J by 2 bases, with 11 bases between them.